Sequencing of this T cell receptor beta chain was carried out in a study of blood T cell repertoires in COVID-19. Study-level background: The cDNA or gDNA used as material had been derived from T cells, B-cell-depleted T cells, or PBMCs.

This clone appeared once. Per the study methods: From reference gene primer amplification, estimates of nucleated cell counts were derived. Using immunoSEQ multiplex PCR, the repertoire was profiled, and TCRdb retains in-frame clones only, with some absent. That table gives V, J and clone size, and the DNA gave D and trimming. Of 120,000 to 150,000 clones listed, around nine tenths are singletons. This TCR came from a woman between 40 and 50 years old with acute or convalescent COVID-19. The sequencing sample was made of peripheral blood.

For the CDR3, the DNA is TGTGCCAGCAGCTTAGCCCGGGGTCAGCCCCAGCATTTT. Protein product: CASSLARGQPQHF. J is TRBJ1-5 and V is TRBV11-2; D remains ambiguous. Trimming removed 1 base from V and 6 bases from J, with 7 bases in between. The CDR3 spans 13 residues. Per the germline V gene, CDR1 is SGHAT and CDR2 is FQNNGV. The whole variable domain, remainder taken from reference TRBV11-2 and TRBJ1-5, is EAGVAQSPRYKIIEKRQSVAFWCNPISGHATLYWYQQILGQGPKLLIQFQNNGVVDDSQLPKDRFSAERLKGVDSTLKIQPAKLEDSAVYLCASSLARGQPQHFGDGTRLSIL.